A single sample gave rise to the 32 T cell receptor beta chains below, sequenced in a study of blood T cell repertoires in COVID-19. Measured with immunoSEQ multiplex PCR; TCRdb has only the in-frame clones, and not every one. The sample has about 180,000 clones, roughly 80% seen once. Sequenced input: peripheral blood. The receptors shown here come from a woman in her 70s with acute or convalescent COVID-19.

V usage is TRBV7-2 and J usage is TRBJ1-2, with 7 nucleotides matching TRBD1. Per germline, CDR1 SGHTA and CDR2 FQGNSA. The V segment lost 3 bases and the J segment 4 bases; nucleotides outside the gene matches: 8. The CDR3 consists of 15 residues. The CDR3 bases are TGTGCCAGCAGCTTCGGACAGGCGAACTCCTATGGCTACACCTTC. This translates into CASSFGQANSYGYTF.

The rearrangement links TRBV19 to TRBJ2-7; 7 positions match TRBD2. The CDR3 contains 15 residues. Germline V gene sequence: CDR1 LNHDA, CDR2 SQIVND (reference sequence). Germline trimming cut 3 bases from V and 2 bases from J; bases unmatched to any gene: 7. CDR3 sequence reads: CASSIDQREAYEQYF. CDR3 nucleotides: TGTGCCAGTAGTATCGACCAGCGGGAAGCCTACGAGCAGTACTTC. Drawing the rest from reference TRBV19 and TRBJ2-7, the complete variable domain is DGGITQSPKYLFRKEGQNVTLSCEQNLNHDAMYWYRQDPGQGLRLIYYSQIVNDFQKGDIAEGYSVSREKKESFPLTVTSAQKNPTAFYLCASSIDQREAYEQYFGPGTRLTVT.

The table lists this clone with a few counts. The V gene is TRBV6-6, the J gene TRBJ2-7, with D maybe TRBD1 (5 bases). Deletions cut 6 bases from V and 2 bases from J, with 14 bases between. CDR1 and CDR2 from the germline V gene are MNHNY and SVGAGI (reference sequence). The CDR3 is made up of 14 amino acids. The CDR3 region has the DNA TGTGCCAGCAGGTGGGGCAGTACCGCCTACGAGCAGTACTTC. It specifies CASRWGSTAYEQYF.

The V gene is TRBV10-2, the J gene TRBJ1-6; no definite D call. Trimming removed 5 bases from V and 11 bases from J, with 13 bases in between. The germline gives CDR1 WSHSY, CDR2 SAAADI. The CDR3 loop spans 13 amino acids. The CDR3 here is CASSSQEGTPLHF. The CDR3 DNA sequence: TGCGCCAGCAGTAGTCAGGAGGGAACACCCCTCCACTTT.

This sequence joins TRBV5-1 and TRBJ1-3; tentatively, D is TRBD1 (5 bases). The CDR3 spans 17 residues. V was trimmed by 4 bases and J by 1 base, leaving 18 bases between them. The V gene's germline CDR1 is SGHRS and CDR2 YFSETQ. CDR3 DNA sequence: TGCGCCAGCAGCCTAACGGCGCAGGGAATTTCTGGAAACACCATATATTTT. Amino acid sequence: CASSLTAQGISGNTIYF.

The chain links TRBV5-1 to TRBJ2-1, with TRBD2 matching 10 bases. This CDR3 is 16 amino acids long. CDR1 SGHRS and CDR2 YFSETQ come from the germline V gene. After removal of 3 bases from V and 6 bases from J, the junction contained 9 bases not matched to a gene. The CDR3 loop reads CASSSLAGGGSNEQFF. CDR3 nucleotide sequence: TGCGCCAGCAGCTCCTTAGCGGGAGGCGGGAGCAATGAGCAGTTCTTC.

The chain links TRBV30 to TRBJ2-7, with 9 bases matching TRBD1. Germline loops: CDR1 GTSNPN, CDR2 SVGIG (reference sequence). The ends lost 0 bases at V and 5 bases at J; junction bases unmatched: 5. The CDR3 has 14 residues. The CDR3 spells CAWSVGTGYHEQYF. The CDR3 nucleotides read TGTGCCTGGAGTGTGGGGACAGGGTACCACGAGCAGTACTTC. The full variable domain, rest sourced from reference TRBV30 and TRBJ2-7, is SQTIHQWPATLVQPVGSPLSLECTVEGTSNPNLYWYRQAAGRGLQLLFYSVGIGQISSEVPQNLSASRPQDRQFILSSKKLLLSDSGFYLCAWSVGTGYHEQYFGPGTRLTVT.

V gene TRBV5-1 combines with J gene TRBJ1-1; 9 nucleotides match TRBD1. This CDR3 has 15 residues. The germline gives CDR1 SGHRS, CDR2 YFSETQ. Trimming took 0 bases from V and 1 from J; bases not matched to a gene: 1. Written as DNA, the CDR3 is TGCGCCAGCAGCTTGGCGACAGGGGGGAACACTGAAGCTTTCTTT. Residues: CASSLATGGNTEAFF. Variable domain in full (rest from reference TRBV5-1 and TRBJ1-1): KAGVTQTPRYLIKTRGQQVTLSCSPISGHRSVSWYQQTPGQGLQFLFEYFSETQRNKGNFPGRFSGRQFSNSRSEMNVSTLELGDSALYLCASSLATGGNTEAFFGQGTRLTVV.

This clone was picked up one time. The chain combines TRBV4-1 with TRBJ1-6; TRBD1 agrees at 9 bases. The CDR3 has 15 residues. V shed 1 base, J shed 10 bases, and the junction held 5 bases outside the gene matches. CDR1 is MGHRA and CDR2 is YSYEKL in the germline V gene. CDR3 region: CASSQARDRDSPLHF. In DNA, the CDR3 is TGCGCCAGCAGCCAAGCACGGGACAGGGACTCACCCCTCCACTTT.

Only a few counts were recorded for this clone. The chain recombines TRBV27 with TRBJ2-1, with 8 nucleotides matching TRBD2. Losses at the gene ends were 4 bases for V and 7 bases for J; bases not matched to a gene: 3. The length of the CDR3 is 13 residues. CDR1 MNHEY and CDR2 SMNVEV come from the germline V gene (reference sequence). DNA of the CDR3: TGTGCCAGCAGTTGGGCTAGCGGGAATGAGCAGTTCTTC. Encoded protein: CASSWASGNEQFF.

The count of this clone is one. The chain joins TRBV10-1 to TRBJ1-1, with 7 bases matching TRBD1. CDR1 is WNHNN and CDR2 is SYGVQD in the germline V gene (reference sequence). V shed 6 bases and J 3 bases; nucleotides not matched to a gene: 4. The CDR3 length is 13 residues. CDR3 in amino acids: CASSLTGDTEAFF. CDR3 in DNA: TGCGCCAGCAGCCTTACAGGGGACACTGAAGCTTTCTTT.

This clone was counted a single time. The chain combines TRBV11-2 with TRBJ2-3; the D gene is possibly TRBD2 (5 bases). The CDR3 is 16 residues long. Deletions cut 5 bases from V and 4 bases from J, with 19 bases between. Germline CDR1 reads SGHAT; CDR2 reads FQNNGV. In DNA, the CDR3 is TGTGCCAGCAGCCGTGGAGGAACTGCCTACCCAGATACGCAGTATTTT. Translating gives CASSRGGTAYPDTQYF.

The V gene is TRBV28, the J gene TRBJ2-7; D possibly corresponds to TRBD1 (7 bases). V was clipped by 2 bases and J by 3 bases, with 11 bases between them. The CDR3 contains 14 residues. Germline loops: CDR1 MDHEN, CDR2 SYDVKM. CDR3 protein: CASSLAGQFYEQYF. Written as DNA, the CDR3 is TGTGCCAGCAGTTTAGCGGGACAGTTCTACGAGCAGTACTTC.

This clone was seen once. The CDR3 is CASSPGGSGRNEQFF. The CDR3, as DNA: TGTGCCAGCAGCCCAGGAGGTAGCGGGAGAAATGAGCAGTTCTTC. V is TRBV7-2 and J is TRBJ2-1, with 9 bases that match TRBD2. V was clipped by 5 bases and J by 7 bases; unmatched bases: 9. The CDR3 length is 15 residues. The germline V gene encodes CDR1 SGHTA and CDR2 FQGNSA.

The rearrangement links TRBV7-2 to TRBJ2-1, with a tentative D call TRBD2 (6 bases). The V end lost 1 base, the J end lost 8 bases, and 12 bases lay between the germline ends. The CDR3 is 14 residues long. Per the germline V gene, CDR1 is SGHTA and CDR2 is FQGNSA. Here the CDR3 reads CASSLETERDEQFF. CDR3 in DNA: TGTGCCAGCAGCTTAGAAACGGAGCGGGATGAGCAGTTCTTC.

J is TRBJ1-2 and V is TRBV29-1, with a possible D match to TRBD1 (5 bases). The V gene lost 6 bases and the J gene lost 2 bases, with 10 bases spanning the gap. CDR3 length: 12 amino acids. CDR1 SQVTM and CDR2 ANQGSEA come from the germline V gene. CDR3 loop: CSVVDSNYGYTF. The CDR3 region has the DNA TGCAGCGTCGTTGACAGCAACTATGGCTACACCTTC.

This clone has a single count. The gene calls are TRBV24-1 and TRBJ2-7; 12 nucleotides align to TRBD1. V was pared by 12 bases and J by 0 bases, with 2 bases of the junction left unmatched. The V gene's germline CDR1 is KGHDR and CDR2 SFDVKD. The length of the CDR3 is 13 residues. Here the CDR3 reads CAVGQGASYEQYF. In DNA form, the CDR3 reads TGTGCCGTGGGACAGGGGGCCTCCTACGAGCAGTACTTC.

This rearrangement joins TRBV28 to TRBJ2-1; 9 bases align to TRBD1. The V gene's germline CDR1 is MDHEN and CDR2 SYDVKM. The CDR3 runs 15 residues. V trimming: 6 bases; J trimming: 15 bases; junction bases outside the gene matches: 18. The CDR3 loop reads CASREDRGSFPARFF. The CDR3 bases are TGTGCCAGCAGGGAGGACAGGGGTTCGTTCCCGGCTCGGTTCTTC.

In the case of this clone: This specimen includes other DNA sequences encoding the same CDR3. The V gene is TRBV28, the J gene TRBJ1-1; D is unclear. V was cut by 5 bases and J by 2 bases, with 6 bases left in between. Germline V lookup: CDR1 MDHEN, CDR2 SYDVKM. The CDR3 is 12 amino acids. CDR3 residues: CASSPLNTEAFF. Written as DNA, the CDR3 is TGTGCCAGCAGTCCTCTAAACACTGAAGCTTTCTTT.

The chain combines TRBV7-9 with TRBJ1-3; TRBD1 matches at 7 bases. Germline V lookup: CDR1 SEHNR, CDR2 FQNEAQ (reference sequence). This CDR3 is built from 13 residues. The V and J ends lost 5 bases and 8 bases, in that order; junction bases with no gene match: 6. CDR3 amino acids: CASSQGQWDTIYF. In DNA, the CDR3 is TGTGCCAGCAGCCAGGGACAGTGGGACACCATATATTTT. The full variable domain, its missing parts supplied by reference TRBV7-9 and TRBJ1-3, is DTGVSQNPRHKITKRGQNVTFRCDPISEHNRLYWYRQTLGQGPEFLTYFQNEAQLEKSRLLSDRFSAERPKGSFSTLEIQRTEQGDSAMYLCASSQGQWDTIYFGEGSWLTVV.

V gene TRBV27 combines with J gene TRBJ2-1; 7 bases are shared with TRBD1. In germline, CDR1 is MNHEY, CDR2 SMNVEV (reference sequence). J lost 5 bases, V lost 2 bases, and 9 bases had no gene match. This CDR3 is 16 amino acids long. CDR3 amino acids: CASSLGDSYFHNEQFF. In nucleotides, the CDR3 is TGTGCCAGCAGTTTAGGGGACAGCTATTTTCACAATGAGCAGTTCTTC.

The rearrangement uses TRBV25-1 and TRBJ1-1; D is perhaps TRBD1 (6 bases). The V gene lost 4 bases and the J gene lost 2 bases, with 11 bases spanning the gap. The CDR3 is 14 residues long. Germline CDR1 MGHDK, CDR2 SYGVNS. CDR3 nucleotides: TGTGCCAGCAGTGTTCGGGGGGCAAACACTGAAGCTTTCTTT. This gives the protein CASSVRGANTEAFF.

The DNA for the CDR3 is TGTGCCAGCAGCCTTGGGGGGCTAGCGGCCTACGAGCAGTACTTC. Protein sequence: CASSLGGLAAYEQYF. This rearrangement joins TRBV6-2 or TRBV6-3 to TRBJ2-7; D is perhaps TRBD2 (7 bases). This CDR3 is 15 amino acids long. With 6 bases removed from V and 2 bases from J, the gap between germline ends came to 17 bases. Germline CDR1 MNHEY, CDR2 SVGEGT.

This chain uses TRBV7-9 with TRBJ2-5; 9 bases map to TRBD1. V trimming: 5 bases; J trimming: 5 bases; junction bases outside the gene matches: 9. The length of the CDR3 is 15 residues. From germline, CDR1 is SEHNR and CDR2 FQNEAQ (reference sequence). This chain's CDR3 is CASSPRTGDFETQYF. The DNA of the CDR3 is TGTGCCAGCAGCCCCAGGACAGGGGATTTCGAGACCCAGTACTTC.

This clone was observed a handful of times. Sequence at one end of the junction differs from germline and may be a read error. V is TRBV4-3 and J is TRBJ2-3, with 9 nucleotides matching TRBD1. Germline V gene lookup returns CDR1 LGHNA and CDR2 YSLEER. This CDR3 contains 15 residues. CDR3 nucleotides: TGCGCCAGCGGCCAGGGACAGGGATCGGAGGATACGCAGTATTTT. This encodes CASGQGQGSEDTQYF.

The rearrangement links TRBV3-1 (or the pseudogene TRBV3-2) to TRBJ2-5; 9 bases fit TRBD2. The CDR3 has 16 residues. Germline values: CDR1 LGHDT, CDR2 YNNKEL (reference sequence). V shed 1 base, J shed 5 bases, and the junction held 8 bases outside the gene matches. The CDR3 sequence: CASSQVGRGGSETQYF. CDR3 coding DNA: TGTGCCAGCAGCCAAGTAGGGCGGGGGGGGTCTGAGACCCAGTACTTC.

This chain uses TRBV15 with TRBJ1-5; 11 bases fit TRBD1. Germline V CDR1 and CDR2: LNHNV, YYDKDF (reference sequence). The CDR3 has 16 residues. J was trimmed by 4 bases and V by 5 bases; bases with no gene match: 7. CDR3 protein: CATSYRTGGPNQPQHF. The CDR3 nucleotides read TGTGCCACCAGCTACCGGACAGGGGGCCCGAATCAGCCCCAGCATTTT.

The gene calls are TRBV27 and TRBJ2-7, with 9 nucleotides matching TRBD1. Per the germline V gene, CDR1 is MNHEY and CDR2 is SMNVEV (reference sequence). This CDR3 comprises 16 residues. The V gene end was trimmed by 5 bases and the J gene end by 0 bases; junction bases not matched to a gene: 8. The CDR3 reads CASSPRDRVDSYEQYF. The CDR3 DNA is TGTGCCAGCAGTCCCCGGGACAGGGTCGACTCCTACGAGCAGTACTTC.

The chain couples TRBV4-3 to TRBJ2-2; TRBD2 aligns across 7 bases. The CDR3 length is 16 residues. V dropped 0 bases and J dropped 2; count of bases not matched to a gene: 3. Germline assignment: CDR1 LGHNA and CDR2 YSLEER. This chain's CDR3 is CASSQDAGVNTGELFF. As DNA, the CDR3 is TGCGCCAGCAGCCAAGATGCGGGGGTTAACACCGGGGAGCTGTTTTTT.

This chain joins TRBV28 and TRBJ1-5; the D gene is possibly TRBD1 (5 bases). V lost 0 bases and J lost 4, with 13 bases in between. Germline V gives CDR1 MDHEN, CDR2 SYDVKM. CDR3 length: 16 amino acids. The CDR3 DNA reads TGTGCCAGCAGTTTATGGGTTCCAGGGATAAATCAGCCCCAGCATTTT. Translation: CASSLWVPGINQPQHF.

This rearrangement joins TRBV6-1 to TRBJ1-2; D is unresolved. Germline loops: CDR1 MNHNS, CDR2 SASEGT. The CDR3 totals 12 residues. The V end lost 1 base, the J end lost 8 bases, and 8 bases lay between the germline ends. CDR3 in DNA: TGTGCCAGCAGTGAAGGTGTGAGGGGCTACACCTTC. It specifies CASSEGVRGYTF.

This chain uses TRBV3-1 (or the pseudogene TRBV3-2) with TRBJ2-1, with 11 bases fitting TRBD2. Germline CDR1 is LGHDT and CDR2 is YNNKEL (reference sequence). V dropped 0 bases and J dropped 9; count of bases not matched to a gene: 7. The CDR3 runs 16 residues. The CDR3 spells CASSQEGVAGGGEQFF. In DNA form, the CDR3 reads TGTGCCAGCAGCCAAGAAGGAGTAGCGGGAGGGGGTGAGCAGTTCTTC.